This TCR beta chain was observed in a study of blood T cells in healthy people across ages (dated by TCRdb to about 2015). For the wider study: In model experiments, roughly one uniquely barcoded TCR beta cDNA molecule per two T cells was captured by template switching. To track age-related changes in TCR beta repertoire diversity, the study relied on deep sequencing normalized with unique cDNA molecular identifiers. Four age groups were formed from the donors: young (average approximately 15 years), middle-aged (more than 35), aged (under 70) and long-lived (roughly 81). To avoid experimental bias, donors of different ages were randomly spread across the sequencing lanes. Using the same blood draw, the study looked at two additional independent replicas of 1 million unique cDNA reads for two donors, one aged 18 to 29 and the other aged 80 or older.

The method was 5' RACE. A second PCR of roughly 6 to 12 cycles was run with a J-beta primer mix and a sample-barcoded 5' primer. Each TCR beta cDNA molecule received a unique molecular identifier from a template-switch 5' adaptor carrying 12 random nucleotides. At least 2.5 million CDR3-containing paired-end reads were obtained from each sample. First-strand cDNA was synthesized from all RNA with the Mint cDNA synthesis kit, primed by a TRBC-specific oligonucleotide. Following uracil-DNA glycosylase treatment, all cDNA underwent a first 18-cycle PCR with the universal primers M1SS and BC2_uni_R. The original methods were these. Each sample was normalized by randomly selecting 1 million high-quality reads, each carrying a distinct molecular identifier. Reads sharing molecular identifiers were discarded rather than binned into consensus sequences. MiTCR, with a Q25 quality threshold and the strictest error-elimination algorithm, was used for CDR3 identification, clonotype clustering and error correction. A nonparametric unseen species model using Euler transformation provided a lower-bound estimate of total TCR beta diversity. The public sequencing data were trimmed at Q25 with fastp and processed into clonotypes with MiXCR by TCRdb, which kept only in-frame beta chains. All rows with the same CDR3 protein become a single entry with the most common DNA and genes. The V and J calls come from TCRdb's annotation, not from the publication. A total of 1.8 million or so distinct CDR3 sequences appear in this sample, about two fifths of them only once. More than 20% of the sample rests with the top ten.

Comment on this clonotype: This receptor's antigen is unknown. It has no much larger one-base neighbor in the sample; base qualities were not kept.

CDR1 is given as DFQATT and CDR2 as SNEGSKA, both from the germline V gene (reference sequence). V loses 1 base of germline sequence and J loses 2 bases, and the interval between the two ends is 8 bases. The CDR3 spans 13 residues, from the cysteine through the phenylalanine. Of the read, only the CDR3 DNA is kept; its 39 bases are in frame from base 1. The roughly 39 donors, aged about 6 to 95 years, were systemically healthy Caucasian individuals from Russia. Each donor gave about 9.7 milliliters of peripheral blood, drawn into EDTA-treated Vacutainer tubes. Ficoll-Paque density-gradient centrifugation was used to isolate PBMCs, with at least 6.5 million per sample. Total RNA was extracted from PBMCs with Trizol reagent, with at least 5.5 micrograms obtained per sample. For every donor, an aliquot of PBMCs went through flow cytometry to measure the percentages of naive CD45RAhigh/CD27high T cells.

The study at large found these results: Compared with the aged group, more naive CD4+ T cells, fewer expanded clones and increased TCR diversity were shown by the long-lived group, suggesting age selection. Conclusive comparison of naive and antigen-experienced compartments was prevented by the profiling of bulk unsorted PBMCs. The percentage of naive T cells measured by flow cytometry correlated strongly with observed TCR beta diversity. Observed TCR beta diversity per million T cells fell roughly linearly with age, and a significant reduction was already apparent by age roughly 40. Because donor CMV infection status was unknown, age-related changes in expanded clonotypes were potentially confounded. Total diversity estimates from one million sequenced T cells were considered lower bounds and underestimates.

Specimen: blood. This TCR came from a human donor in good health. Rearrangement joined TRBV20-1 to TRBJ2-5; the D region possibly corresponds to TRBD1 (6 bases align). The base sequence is TGCAGTGCTAGAGGGACAGTTCAAGAGACCCAGTACTTC. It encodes CSARGTVQETQYF.